A selection of T cell receptor beta chains follows, all from one sample in a study of T-cell memory formation after mild COVID-19. In TCRdb, the 5' RACE reads were re-called with MiXCR into one record per CDR3 protein. The repertoire holds about 340,000 distinct CDR3 sequences, with 20% to 25% as singletons. Sequenced input: PBMCs or a T cell subset sorted from them (not recorded which). All receptors derive from a man between 18 and 29 years old who had mild COVID-19 (a few samples of this study predate the infection). Cell type and time point are not known. The CDR3 runs from the conserved cysteine through the conserved F or W. D genes are given only for firm matches. Rows may omit the clone size; those that give it use once, few, many or a size class.

D: NA; V: TRBV15; J: TRBJ1-5; size: NA; DNA: TGTGCCACCAGCCGACCCCCCCTACAGGGAATAGGTCAGCCCCAGCATTTT; CDR3: CATSRPPLQGIGQPQHF
D: NA; V: TRBV7-9; J: TRBJ2-5; size: NA; DNA: TGTGCCAGCAGCTCTGAGGCTGGTCCCCAAGAGACCCAGTACTTC; CDR3: CASSSEAGPQETQYF
D: NA; V: TRBV7-2; J: TRBJ2-2; size: NA; DNA: TGTGCCAGCAGCCCCCGGGCAGACCCGAACACCGGGGAGCTGTTTTTT; CDR3: CASSPRADPNTGELFF
D: NA; V: TRBV7-2; J: TRBJ1-5; size: NA; DNA: TGTGCCAGCAGCCAGGGTGCCAGGGGCAGCAATCAGCCCCAGCATTTT; CDR3: CASSQGARGSNQPQHF
D: NA; V: TRBV7-8; J: TRBJ2-1; size: few; DNA: TGTGCCAGCAGCTTAGGGAGCTCCTACAATGAGCAGTTCTTC; CDR3: CASSLGSSYNEQFF
D: NA; V: TRBV5-1; J: TRBJ2-7; size: many; DNA: TGCGCCAGCAGCTTGAGGGCCGAGTCCTCCTACGAGCAGTACTTC; CDR3: CASSLRAESSYEQYF
D: TRBD1; V: TRBV7-9; J: TRBJ2-7; size: few; DNA: TGTGCCAGCAGCCGTCGGGGACAGGGGGCGAACGAGCAGTACTTC; CDR3: CASSRRGQGANEQYF
D: TRBD1; V: TRBV4-1; J: TRBJ2-3; size: NA; DNA: TGCGCCAGCAGCCTAAGGGATGCGGGACAGGTAGCCAATACGCAGTATTTT; CDR3: CASSLRDAGQVANTQYF
D: TRBD1; V: TRBV7-9; J: TRBJ2-3; size: NA; DNA: TGTGCCAGCAGCTCAAGGGGGCCGGGCACAGATACGCAGTATTTT; CDR3: CASSSRGPGTDTQYF
D: TRBD2; V: TRBV11-2; J: TRBJ2-5; size: NA; DNA: TGTGCCAGCGGTTTTCAGCGGGGAGGGGAGACCCAGTACTTC; CDR3: CASGFQRGGETQYF
D: NA; V: TRBV6-5; J: TRBJ1-2; size: few; DNA: TGTGCCAGCAGTTACGGATTGCGGGACATCTATGGCTACACCTTC; CDR3: CASSYGLRDIYGYTF
D: NA; V: TRBV5-1; J: TRBJ1-2; size: NA; DNA: TGCGCCAGCAGCTTCGAGGGTTATGGTGGCTACACCTTC; CDR3: CASSFEGYGGYTF
D: NA; V: TRBV12-3/TRBV12-4; J: TRBJ2-3; size: few; DNA: TGTGCCAGCAGCCTTGGGGGGTCTTCGCAGTATTTT; CDR3: CASSLGGSSQYF
D: NA; V: TRBV2; J: TRBJ2-5; size: NA; DNA: TGTGCCAGCATGGGGAGTGAGACCCAGTACTTC; CDR3: CASMGSETQYF
D: TRBD1; V: TRBV7-8; J: TRBJ1-3; size: NA; DNA: TGTGCCAGCAGCGCGCGGACAGGGCGTCGAAACACCATATATTTT; CDR3: CASSARTGRRNTIYF
D: TRBD1; V: TRBV7-8; J: TRBJ2-2; size: NA; DNA: TGTGCCAGCAGCGCAGGGACAGACACCGGGGAGCTGTTTTTT; CDR3: CASSAGTDTGELFF
D: NA; V: TRBV5-1; J: TRBJ1-6; size: NA; DNA: TGCGCCAGCAGCTTGGGACTTCGAAATTCACCCCTCCACTTT; CDR3: CASSLGLRNSPLHF
D: NA; V: TRBV20-1; J: TRBJ1-6; size: few; DNA: TGCAGTGCTAGTGCAGGGGCACAGAATTCACCCCTCCACTTT; CDR3: CSASAGAQNSPLHF
D: TRBD1; V: TRBV6-5; J: TRBJ1-3; size: few; DNA: TGTGCCAGCGCAAGGGGGCTCGGAAACACCATATATTTT; CDR3: CASARGLGNTIYF
D: NA; V: TRBV7-2; J: TRBJ1-1; size: few; DNA: TGTGCCAGCAGCGCAAACAGAGTGGGGAGTGAAAAAGCTTTCTTT; CDR3: CASSANRVGSEKAFF
D: NA; V: TRBV30; J: TRBJ2-1; size: NA; DNA: TGTGCCTGGAGTGATAACTACAGCTACAATGAGCAGTTCTTC; CDR3: CAWSDNYSYNEQFF
D: TRBD1; V: TRBV10-1; J: TRBJ2-2; size: NA; DNA: TGCGCCAGCAGGACCGGGACAGGGGGAACCGGGGAGCTGTTTTTT; CDR3: CASRTGTGGTGELFF
D: TRBD2; V: TRBV7-7; J: TRBJ2-2; size: few; DNA: TGTGCCAGCAGCTTTGGACTAGTAAGCAGTGAGCTGTTTTTT; CDR3: CASSFGLVSSELFF
D: NA; V: TRBV7-2; J: TRBJ2-1; size: few; DNA: TGTGCCAGCAGCCTGAAACGGGGTTTCGGTGAGCAGTTCTTC; CDR3: CASSLKRGFGEQFF
D: NA; V: TRBV12-3/TRBV12-4; J: TRBJ2-5; size: many; DNA: TGTGCCAGCAGTGCTCAAGGGGGGCGCCTGGAGACCCAGTACTTC; CDR3: CASSAQGGRLETQYF
D: NA; V: TRBV2; J: TRBJ2-1; size: once; DNA: TGTGCCAGCGGGAGGCAGTCCTACAATGAGCAGTTCTTC; CDR3: CASGRQSYNEQFF
D: NA; V: TRBV20-1; J: TRBJ2-2; size: few; DNA: TGCAGTGTCAGATCCTTTGCCGGGGAGCTGTTTTTT; CDR3: CSVRSFAGELFF
D: NA; V: TRBV10-3; J: TRBJ2-5; size: NA; DNA: TGTGCCATCAGTGAGTCGTGGCAAGAGACCCAGTACTTC; CDR3: CAISESWQETQYF
D: TRBD1; V: TRBV13; J: TRBJ1-6; size: few; DNA: TGTGCCAGCAGCTTTAACAGGGGATGGACCCTCCACTTT; CDR3: CASSFNRGWTLHF
D: NA; V: TRBV7-6; J: TRBJ2-5; size: few; DNA: TGTGCCAGCAGCCAGTGGTCGGCAGGGAGACTACAAGAGACCCAGTACTTC; CDR3: CASSQWSAGRLQETQYF
D: TRBD1; V: TRBV7-2; J: TRBJ2-5; size: NA; DNA: TGTGCCAGCAGCCTACCTCGGGACAGGGGTTCTGAGACCCAGTACTTC; CDR3: CASSLPRDRGSETQYF
D: TRBD2; V: TRBV4-3; J: TRBJ2-3; size: few; DNA: TGCGCCAGCAGCCAAGCACGTAGCGGGGGCACAGATACGCAGTATTTT; CDR3: CASSQARSGGTDTQYF
D: NA; V: TRBV4-1; J: TRBJ2-3; size: NA; DNA: TGCGCCAGCAGCCCCGCCGCAGGGGTCCGGACAGATACGCAGTATTTT; CDR3: CASSPAAGVRTDTQYF
D: NA; V: TRBV12-3/TRBV12-4; J: TRBJ2-7; size: few; DNA: TGTGCCAGCAGTTTCCGGTACGAGCAGTACTTC; CDR3: CASSFRYEQYF
D: NA; V: TRBV7-2; J: TRBJ2-3; size: NA; DNA: TGTGCCAGCAGCCGAAGGGAGGGGGCCACAGATACGCAGTATTTT; CDR3: CASSRREGATDTQYF
D: NA; V: TRBV15; J: TRBJ1-1; size: few; DNA: TGTGCCACCAGCAGAGATATGAACACTGAAGCTTTCTTT; CDR3: CATSRDMNTEAFF